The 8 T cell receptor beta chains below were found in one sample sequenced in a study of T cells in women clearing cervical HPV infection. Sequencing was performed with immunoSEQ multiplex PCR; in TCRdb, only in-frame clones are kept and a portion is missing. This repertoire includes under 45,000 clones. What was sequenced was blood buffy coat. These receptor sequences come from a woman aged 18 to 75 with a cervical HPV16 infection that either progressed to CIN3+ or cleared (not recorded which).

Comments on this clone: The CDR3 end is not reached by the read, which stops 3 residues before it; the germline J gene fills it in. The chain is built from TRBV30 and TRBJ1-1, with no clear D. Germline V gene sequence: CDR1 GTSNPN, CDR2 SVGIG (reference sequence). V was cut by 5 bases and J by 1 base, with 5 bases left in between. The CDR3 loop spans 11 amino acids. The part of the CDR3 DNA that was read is TGTGCCTGGCAGGAGAACACTGAA. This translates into CAWQENTE. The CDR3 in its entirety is CAWQENTEAFF.

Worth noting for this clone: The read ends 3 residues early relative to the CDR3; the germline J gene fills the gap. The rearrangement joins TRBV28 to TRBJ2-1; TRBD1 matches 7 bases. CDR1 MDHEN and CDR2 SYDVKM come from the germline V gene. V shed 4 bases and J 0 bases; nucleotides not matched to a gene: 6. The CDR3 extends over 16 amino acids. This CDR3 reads CASSSDREDSYNEQFF. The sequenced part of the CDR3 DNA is TGTGCCAGCAGTTCCGACAGGGAAGACTCCTACAATGAG.

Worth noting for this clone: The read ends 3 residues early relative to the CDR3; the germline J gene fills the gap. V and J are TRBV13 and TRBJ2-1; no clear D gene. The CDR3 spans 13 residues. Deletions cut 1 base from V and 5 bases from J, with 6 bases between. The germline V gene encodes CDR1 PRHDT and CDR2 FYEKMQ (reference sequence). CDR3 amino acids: CASSLEPNNEQFF. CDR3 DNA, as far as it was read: TGTGCCAGCAGCTTAGAGCCGAACAATGAG. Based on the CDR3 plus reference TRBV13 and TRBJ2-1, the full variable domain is AAGVIQSPRHLIKEKRETATLKCYPIPRHDTVYWYQQGPGQDPQFLISFYEKMQSDKGSIPDRFSAQQFSDYHSELNMSSLELGDSALYFCASSLEPNNEQFFGPGTRLTVL.

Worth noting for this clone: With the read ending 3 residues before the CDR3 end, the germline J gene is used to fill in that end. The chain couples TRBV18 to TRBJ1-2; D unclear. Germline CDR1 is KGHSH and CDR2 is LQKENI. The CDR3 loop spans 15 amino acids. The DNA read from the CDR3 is TGTGCCAGCTCTCCAACTAGCGGGAGAAGAGATACC. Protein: CASSPTSGRRDT. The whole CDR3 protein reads CASSPTSGRRDTYTF.

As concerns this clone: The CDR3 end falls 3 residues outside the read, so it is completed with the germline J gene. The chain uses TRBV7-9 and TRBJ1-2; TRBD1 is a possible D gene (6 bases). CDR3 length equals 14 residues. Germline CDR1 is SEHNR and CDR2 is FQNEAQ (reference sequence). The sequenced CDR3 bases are TGTGCCAGCAGCTTAGTAGGACAGCGAAATGAC. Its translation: CASSLVGQRND. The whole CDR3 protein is CASSLVGQRNDYTF. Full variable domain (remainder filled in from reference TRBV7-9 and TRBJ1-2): DTGVSQNPRHKITKRGQNVTFRCDPISEHNRLYWYRQTLGQGPEFLTYFQNEAQLEKSRLLSDRFSAERPKGSFSTLEIQRTEQGDSAMYLCASSLVGQRNDYTFGSGTRLTVV.

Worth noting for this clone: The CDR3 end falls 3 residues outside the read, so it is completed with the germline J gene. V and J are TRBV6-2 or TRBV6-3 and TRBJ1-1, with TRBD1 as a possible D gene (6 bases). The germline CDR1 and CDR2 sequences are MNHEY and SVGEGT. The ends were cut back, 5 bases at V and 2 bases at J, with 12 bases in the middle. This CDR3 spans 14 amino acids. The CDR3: CASSKGQYNTEAFF. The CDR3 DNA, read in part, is TGTGCCAGCAGTAAAGGACAGTACAACACTGAA.

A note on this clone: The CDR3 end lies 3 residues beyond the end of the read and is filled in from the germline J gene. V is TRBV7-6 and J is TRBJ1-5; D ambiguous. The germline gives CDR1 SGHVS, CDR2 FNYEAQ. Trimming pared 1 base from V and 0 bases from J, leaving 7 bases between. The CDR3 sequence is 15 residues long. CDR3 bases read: TGTGCCAGCAGCTTAGATCCCAATAGCAATCAGCCC. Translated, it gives CASSLDPNSNQP. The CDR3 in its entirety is CASSLDPNSNQPQHF. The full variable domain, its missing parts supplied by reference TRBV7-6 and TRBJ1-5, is GAGVSQSPRYKVTKRGQDVALRCDPISGHVSLYWYRQALGQGPEFLTYFNYEAQQDKSGLPNDRFSAERPEGSISTLTIQRTEQRDSAMYRCASSLDPNSNQPQHFGDGTRLSIL.

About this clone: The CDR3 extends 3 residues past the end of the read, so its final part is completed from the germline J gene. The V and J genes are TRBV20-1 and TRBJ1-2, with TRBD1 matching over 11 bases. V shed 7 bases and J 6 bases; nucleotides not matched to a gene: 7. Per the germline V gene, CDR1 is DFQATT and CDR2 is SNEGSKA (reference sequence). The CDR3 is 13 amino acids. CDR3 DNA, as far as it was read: TGCAGTGGACACGGGACAGGGGGTAATGGC. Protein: CSGHGTGGNG. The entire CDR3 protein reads CSGHGTGGNGYTF.